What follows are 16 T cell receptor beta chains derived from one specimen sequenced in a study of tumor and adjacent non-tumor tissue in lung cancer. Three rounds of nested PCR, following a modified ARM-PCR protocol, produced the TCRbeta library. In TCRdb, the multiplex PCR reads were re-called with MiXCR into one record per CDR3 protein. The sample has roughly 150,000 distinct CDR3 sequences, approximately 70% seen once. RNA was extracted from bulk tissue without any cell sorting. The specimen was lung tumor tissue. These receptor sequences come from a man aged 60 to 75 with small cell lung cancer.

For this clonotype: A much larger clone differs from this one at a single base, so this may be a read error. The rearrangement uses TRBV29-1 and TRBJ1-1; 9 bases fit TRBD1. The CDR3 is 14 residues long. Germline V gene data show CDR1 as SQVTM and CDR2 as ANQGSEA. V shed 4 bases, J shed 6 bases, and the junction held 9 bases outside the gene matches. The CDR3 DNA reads TGCAGCGTTGTAAGATCGGGACAGGGCTCTGAAGCTTTCTTT. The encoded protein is CSVVRSGQGSEAFF.

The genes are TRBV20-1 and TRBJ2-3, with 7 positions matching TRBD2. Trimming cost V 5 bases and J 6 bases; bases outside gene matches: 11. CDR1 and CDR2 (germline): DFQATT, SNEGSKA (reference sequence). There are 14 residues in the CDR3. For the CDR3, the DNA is TGCAGTGCTCCCGCGATGGGGGGGGGTGATACGCAGTATTTT. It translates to CSAPAMGGGDTQYF.

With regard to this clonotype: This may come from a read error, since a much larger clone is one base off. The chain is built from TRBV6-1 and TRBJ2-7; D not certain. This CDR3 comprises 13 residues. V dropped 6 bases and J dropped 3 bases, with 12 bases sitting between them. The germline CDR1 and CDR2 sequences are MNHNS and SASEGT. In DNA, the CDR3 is TGTGCCAGCAGACGCTGGGCAAACTACGAGCAGTACTTC. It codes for CASRRWANYEQYF.

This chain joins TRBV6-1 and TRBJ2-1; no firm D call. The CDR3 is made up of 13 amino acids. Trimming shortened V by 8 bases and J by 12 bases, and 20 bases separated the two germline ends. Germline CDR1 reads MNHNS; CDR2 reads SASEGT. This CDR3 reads CASRVSRLDGQFF. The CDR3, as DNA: TGTGCCAGCCGTGTCTCGCGCCTCGATGGGCAGTTCTTC.

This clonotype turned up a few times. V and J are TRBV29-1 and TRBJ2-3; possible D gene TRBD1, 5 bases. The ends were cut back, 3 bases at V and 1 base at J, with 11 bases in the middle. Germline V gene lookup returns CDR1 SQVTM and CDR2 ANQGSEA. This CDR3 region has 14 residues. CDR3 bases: TGCAGCGTTGAGATAGGGGTGGGCACAGATACGCAGTATTTT. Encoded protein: CSVEIGVGTDTQYF.

DNA of the CDR3: TGCAGTGCTCGGGACTCTCGGGCCGGGGAGCTGTTTTTT. Translating it yields CSARDSRAGELFF. The chain joins TRBV20-1 to TRBJ2-2, with D possibly TRBD2 on 6 matching bases. This CDR3 is 13 amino acids long. V dropped 5 bases and J dropped 6 bases, with 13 bases sitting between them. Germline loops: CDR1 DFQATT, CDR2 SNEGSKA (reference sequence).

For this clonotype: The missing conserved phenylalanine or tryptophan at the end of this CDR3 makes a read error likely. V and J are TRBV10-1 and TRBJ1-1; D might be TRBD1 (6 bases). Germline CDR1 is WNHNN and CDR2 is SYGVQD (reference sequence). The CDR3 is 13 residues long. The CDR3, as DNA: TGTGCCAGCAGTGAAGGCGGGGGCCGAGAAGCTTTCCTT. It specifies CASSEGGGREAFL.

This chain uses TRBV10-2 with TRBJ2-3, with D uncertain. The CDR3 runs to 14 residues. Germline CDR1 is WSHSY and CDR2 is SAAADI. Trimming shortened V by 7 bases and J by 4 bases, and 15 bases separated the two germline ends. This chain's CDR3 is CASKIAGVADTQYF. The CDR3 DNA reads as TGCGCCAGCAAAATCGCTGGAGTGGCAGATACGCAGTATTTT.

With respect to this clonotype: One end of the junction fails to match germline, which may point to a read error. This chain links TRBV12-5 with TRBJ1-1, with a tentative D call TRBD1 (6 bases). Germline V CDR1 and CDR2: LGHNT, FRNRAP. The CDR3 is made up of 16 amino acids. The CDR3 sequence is CASGFRSRTVDLEAFF. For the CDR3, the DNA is TGTGCTAGCGGTTTCCGGTCGAGGACAGTCGATTTGGAAGCTTTCTTT. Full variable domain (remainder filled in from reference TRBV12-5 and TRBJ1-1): DARVTQTPRHKVTEMGQEVTMRCQPILGHNTVFWYRQTMMQGLELLAYFRNRAPLDDSGMPKDRFSAEMPDATLATLKIQPSEPRDSAVYFCASGFRSRTVDLEAFFGQGTRLTVV.

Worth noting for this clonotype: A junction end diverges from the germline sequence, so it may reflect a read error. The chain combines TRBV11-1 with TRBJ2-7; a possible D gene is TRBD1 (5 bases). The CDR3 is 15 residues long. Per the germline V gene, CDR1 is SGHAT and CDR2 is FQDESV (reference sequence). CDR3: CVSSLVAKGPREQYF. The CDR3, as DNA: TGTGTCAGCAGCTTAGTGGCCAAGGGGCCAAGAGAGCAATACTTC.

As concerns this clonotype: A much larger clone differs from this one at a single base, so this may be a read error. For the CDR3, the DNA is TGTGCCAGCAGTACAGGGCGAGGTGGGGCCGACGTCCTGACTTTC. This codes for CASSTGRGGADVLTF. J is TRBJ2-6 and V is TRBV6-5, with D maybe TRBD1 (6 bases). CDR1 is MNHEY and CDR2 is SVGAGI in the germline V gene. The CDR3 is 15 amino acids.

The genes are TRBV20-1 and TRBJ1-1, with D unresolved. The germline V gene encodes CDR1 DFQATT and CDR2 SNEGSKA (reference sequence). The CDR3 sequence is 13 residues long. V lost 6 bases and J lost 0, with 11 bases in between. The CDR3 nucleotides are TGCAGTGCCCCAAGAGACGTGAACACTGAAGCTTTCTTT. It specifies CSAPRDVNTEAFF.

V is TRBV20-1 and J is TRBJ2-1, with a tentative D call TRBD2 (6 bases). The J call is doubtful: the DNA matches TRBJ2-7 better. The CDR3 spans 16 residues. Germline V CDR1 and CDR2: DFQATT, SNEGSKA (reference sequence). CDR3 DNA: TGCAGTGCTAGAGATAGGGTGGGGGGTTTTTACAATGAGCAGTACTTC. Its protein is CSARDRVGGFYNEQYF.

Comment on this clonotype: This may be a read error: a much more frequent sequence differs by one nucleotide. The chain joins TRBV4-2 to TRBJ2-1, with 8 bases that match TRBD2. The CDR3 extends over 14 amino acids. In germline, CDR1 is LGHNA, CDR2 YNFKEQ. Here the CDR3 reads CASSQASGSHEHFF. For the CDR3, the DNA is TGTGCCAGCAGCCAAGCGAGCGGGAGCCATGAGCACTTCTTC.

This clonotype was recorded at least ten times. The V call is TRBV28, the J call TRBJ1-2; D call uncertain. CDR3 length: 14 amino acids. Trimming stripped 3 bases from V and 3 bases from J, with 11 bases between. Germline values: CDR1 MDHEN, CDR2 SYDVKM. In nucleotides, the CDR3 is TGTGCCAGCAGTTTCCTCCAGCCTGACTATGGCTACACCTTC. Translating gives CASSFLQPDYGYTF.

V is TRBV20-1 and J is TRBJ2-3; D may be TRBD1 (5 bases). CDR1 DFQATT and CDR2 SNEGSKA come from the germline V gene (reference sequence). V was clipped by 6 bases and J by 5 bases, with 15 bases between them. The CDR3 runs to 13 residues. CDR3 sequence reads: CSAAKGHRDTQYF. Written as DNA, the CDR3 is TGCAGTGCGGCGAAGGGGCATAGAGATACGCAGTATTTT.